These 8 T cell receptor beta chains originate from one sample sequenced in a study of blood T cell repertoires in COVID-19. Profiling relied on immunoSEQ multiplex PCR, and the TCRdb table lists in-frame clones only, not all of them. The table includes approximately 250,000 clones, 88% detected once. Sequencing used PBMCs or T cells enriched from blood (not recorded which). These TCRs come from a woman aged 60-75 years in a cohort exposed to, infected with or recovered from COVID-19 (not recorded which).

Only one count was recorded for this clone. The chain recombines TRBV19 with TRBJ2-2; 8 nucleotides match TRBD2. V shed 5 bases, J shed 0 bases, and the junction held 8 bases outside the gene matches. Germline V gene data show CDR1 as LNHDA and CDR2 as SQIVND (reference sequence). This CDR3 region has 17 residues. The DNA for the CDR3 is TGTGCCAGTAGTGAAAATAGCGGGAAGTCGAACACCGGGGAGCTGTTTTTT. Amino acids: CASSENSGKSNTGELFF.

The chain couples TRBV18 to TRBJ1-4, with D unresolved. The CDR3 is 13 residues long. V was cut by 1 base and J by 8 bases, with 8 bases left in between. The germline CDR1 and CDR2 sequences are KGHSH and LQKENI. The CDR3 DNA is TGTGCCAGCTCACCACGTACCGAGGAAAAACTGTTTTTT. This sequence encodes CASSPRTEEKLFF. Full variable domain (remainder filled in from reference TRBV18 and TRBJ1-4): NAGVMQNPRHLVRRRGQEARLRCSPMKGHSHVYWYRQLPEEGLKFMVYLQKENIIDESGMPKERFSAEFPKEGPSILRIQQVVRGDSAAYFCASSPRTEEKLFFGSGTQLSVL.

The CDR3 DNA reads TGTGCCAGCAGCACCACAGGGGAAGGCTACACCTTC. Amino acids: CASSTTGEGYTF. This chain links TRBV7-9 with TRBJ1-2; 7 bases line up with TRBD1. V shed 5 bases and J 8 bases; nucleotides not matched to a gene: 5. Germline V CDR1 and CDR2: SEHNR, FQNEAQ (reference sequence). This CDR3 spans 12 amino acids. The variable domain in full, with the rest retrieved from reference TRBV7-9 and TRBJ1-2, is DTGVSQNPRHKITKRGQNVTFRCDPISEHNRLYWYRQTLGQGPEFLTYFQNEAQLEKSRLLSDRFSAERPKGSFSTLEIQRTEQGDSAMYLCASSTTGEGYTFGSGTRLTVV.

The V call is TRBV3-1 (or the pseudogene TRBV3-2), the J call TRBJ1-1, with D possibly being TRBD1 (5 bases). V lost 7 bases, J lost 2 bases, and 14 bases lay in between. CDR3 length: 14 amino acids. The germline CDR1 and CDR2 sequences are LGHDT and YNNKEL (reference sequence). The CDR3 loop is CASTRDSGNTEAFF. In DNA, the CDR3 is TGTGCCAGCACCCGGGACTCCGGAAACACTGAAGCTTTCTTT.

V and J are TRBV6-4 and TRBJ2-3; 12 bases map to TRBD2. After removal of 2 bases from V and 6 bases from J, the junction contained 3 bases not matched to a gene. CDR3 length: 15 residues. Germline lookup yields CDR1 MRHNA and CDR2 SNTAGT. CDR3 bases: TGTGCCAGCAGTGACCTAGCGGGAGGGTCCGATACGCAGTATTTT. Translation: CASSDLAGGSDTQYF.

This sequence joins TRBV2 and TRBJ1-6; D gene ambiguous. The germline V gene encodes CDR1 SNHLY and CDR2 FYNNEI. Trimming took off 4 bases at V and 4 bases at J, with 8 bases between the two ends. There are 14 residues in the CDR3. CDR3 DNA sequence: TGTGCCAGCAGTGGCGCGGATTATAATTCACCCCTCCACTTT. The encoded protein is CASSGADYNSPLHF.

As DNA, the CDR3 is TGTGCCTGGAGTGTGCCCCGGGCGCCGTGGACTATCCCAAGCTACGAGCAGTACTTC. Residues: CAWSVPRAPWTIPSYEQYF. This chain joins TRBV30 and TRBJ2-7; TRBD2 might be the D (6 bases). The germline CDR1 and CDR2 sequences are GTSNPN and SVGIG (reference sequence). V dropped 0 bases and J dropped 3 bases, with 27 bases sitting between them. The CDR3 is 19 residues long.

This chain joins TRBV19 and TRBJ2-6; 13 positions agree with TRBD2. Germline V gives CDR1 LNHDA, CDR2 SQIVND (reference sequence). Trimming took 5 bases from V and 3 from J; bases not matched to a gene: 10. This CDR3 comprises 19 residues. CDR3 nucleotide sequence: TGTGCCAGTAGTGCCAGGACTAGCGGGAGTCCTAATGGGGCCAACGTCCTGACTTTC. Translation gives CASSARTSGSPNGANVLTF. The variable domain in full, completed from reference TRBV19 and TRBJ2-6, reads DGGITQSPKYLFRKEGQNVTLSCEQNLNHDAMYWYRQDPGQGLRLIYYSQIVNDFQKGDIAEGYSVSREKKESFPLTVTSAQKNPTAFYLCASSARTSGSPNGANVLTFGAGSRLTVL.